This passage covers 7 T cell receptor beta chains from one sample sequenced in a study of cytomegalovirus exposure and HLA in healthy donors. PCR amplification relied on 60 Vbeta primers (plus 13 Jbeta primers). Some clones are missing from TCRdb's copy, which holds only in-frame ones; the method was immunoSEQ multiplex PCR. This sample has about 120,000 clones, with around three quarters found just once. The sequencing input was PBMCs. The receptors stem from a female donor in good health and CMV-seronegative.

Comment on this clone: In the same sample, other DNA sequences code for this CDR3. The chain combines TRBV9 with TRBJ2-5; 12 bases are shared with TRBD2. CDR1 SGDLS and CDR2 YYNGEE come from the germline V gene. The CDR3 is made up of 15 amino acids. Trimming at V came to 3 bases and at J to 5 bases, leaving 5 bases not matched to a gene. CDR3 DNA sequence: TGTGCCAGCAGCGCTAGCGGGGGGGCAGGCGAGACCCAGTACTTC. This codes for CASSASGGAGETQYF.

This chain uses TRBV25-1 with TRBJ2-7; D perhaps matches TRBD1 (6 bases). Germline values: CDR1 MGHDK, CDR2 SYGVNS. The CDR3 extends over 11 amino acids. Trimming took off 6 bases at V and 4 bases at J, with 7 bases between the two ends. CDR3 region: CASSQGYEQYF. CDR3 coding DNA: TGTGCCAGCAGCCAGGGGTACGAGCAGTACTTC.

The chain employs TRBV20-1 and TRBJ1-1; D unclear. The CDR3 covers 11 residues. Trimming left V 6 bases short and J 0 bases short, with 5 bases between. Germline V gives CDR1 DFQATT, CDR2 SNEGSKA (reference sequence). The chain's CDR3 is CSAPMNTEAFF. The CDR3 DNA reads TGCAGTGCCCCCATGAACACTGAAGCTTTCTTT.

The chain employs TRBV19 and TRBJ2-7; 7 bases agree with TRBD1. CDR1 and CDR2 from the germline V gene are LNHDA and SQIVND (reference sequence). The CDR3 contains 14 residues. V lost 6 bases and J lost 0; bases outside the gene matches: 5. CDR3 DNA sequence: TGTGCCAGTAGCCAGACAGGGCCCTCCTACGAGCAGTACTTC. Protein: CASSQTGPSYEQYF.

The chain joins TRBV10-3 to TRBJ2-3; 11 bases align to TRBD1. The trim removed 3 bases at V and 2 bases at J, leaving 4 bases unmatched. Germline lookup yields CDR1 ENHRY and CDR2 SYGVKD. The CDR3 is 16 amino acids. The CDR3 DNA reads TGTGCCATCAGTGACGGGACAGGGGGTTACACAGATACGCAGTATTTT. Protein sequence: CAISDGTGGYTDTQYF.

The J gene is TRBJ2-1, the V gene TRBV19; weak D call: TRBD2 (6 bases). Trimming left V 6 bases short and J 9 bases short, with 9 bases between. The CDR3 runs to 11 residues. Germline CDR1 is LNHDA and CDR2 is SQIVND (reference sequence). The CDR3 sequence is CASRRGGEQFF. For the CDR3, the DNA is TGTGCCAGTAGAAGGGGAGGTGAGCAGTTCTTC.

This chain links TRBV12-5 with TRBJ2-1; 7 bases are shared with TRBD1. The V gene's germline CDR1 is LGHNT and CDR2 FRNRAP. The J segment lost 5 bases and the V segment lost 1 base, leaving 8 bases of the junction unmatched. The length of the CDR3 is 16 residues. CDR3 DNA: TGTGCTAGTGGTTTGGAGAACCGGGACAGAGACAATGAGCAGTTCTTC. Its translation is CASGLENRDRDNEQFF. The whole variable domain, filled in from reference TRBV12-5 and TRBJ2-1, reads DARVTQTPRHKVTEMGQEVTMRCQPILGHNTVFWYRQTMMQGLELLAYFRNRAPLDDSGMPKDRFSAEMPDATLATLKIQPSEPRDSAVYFCASGLENRDRDNEQFFGPGTRLTVL.